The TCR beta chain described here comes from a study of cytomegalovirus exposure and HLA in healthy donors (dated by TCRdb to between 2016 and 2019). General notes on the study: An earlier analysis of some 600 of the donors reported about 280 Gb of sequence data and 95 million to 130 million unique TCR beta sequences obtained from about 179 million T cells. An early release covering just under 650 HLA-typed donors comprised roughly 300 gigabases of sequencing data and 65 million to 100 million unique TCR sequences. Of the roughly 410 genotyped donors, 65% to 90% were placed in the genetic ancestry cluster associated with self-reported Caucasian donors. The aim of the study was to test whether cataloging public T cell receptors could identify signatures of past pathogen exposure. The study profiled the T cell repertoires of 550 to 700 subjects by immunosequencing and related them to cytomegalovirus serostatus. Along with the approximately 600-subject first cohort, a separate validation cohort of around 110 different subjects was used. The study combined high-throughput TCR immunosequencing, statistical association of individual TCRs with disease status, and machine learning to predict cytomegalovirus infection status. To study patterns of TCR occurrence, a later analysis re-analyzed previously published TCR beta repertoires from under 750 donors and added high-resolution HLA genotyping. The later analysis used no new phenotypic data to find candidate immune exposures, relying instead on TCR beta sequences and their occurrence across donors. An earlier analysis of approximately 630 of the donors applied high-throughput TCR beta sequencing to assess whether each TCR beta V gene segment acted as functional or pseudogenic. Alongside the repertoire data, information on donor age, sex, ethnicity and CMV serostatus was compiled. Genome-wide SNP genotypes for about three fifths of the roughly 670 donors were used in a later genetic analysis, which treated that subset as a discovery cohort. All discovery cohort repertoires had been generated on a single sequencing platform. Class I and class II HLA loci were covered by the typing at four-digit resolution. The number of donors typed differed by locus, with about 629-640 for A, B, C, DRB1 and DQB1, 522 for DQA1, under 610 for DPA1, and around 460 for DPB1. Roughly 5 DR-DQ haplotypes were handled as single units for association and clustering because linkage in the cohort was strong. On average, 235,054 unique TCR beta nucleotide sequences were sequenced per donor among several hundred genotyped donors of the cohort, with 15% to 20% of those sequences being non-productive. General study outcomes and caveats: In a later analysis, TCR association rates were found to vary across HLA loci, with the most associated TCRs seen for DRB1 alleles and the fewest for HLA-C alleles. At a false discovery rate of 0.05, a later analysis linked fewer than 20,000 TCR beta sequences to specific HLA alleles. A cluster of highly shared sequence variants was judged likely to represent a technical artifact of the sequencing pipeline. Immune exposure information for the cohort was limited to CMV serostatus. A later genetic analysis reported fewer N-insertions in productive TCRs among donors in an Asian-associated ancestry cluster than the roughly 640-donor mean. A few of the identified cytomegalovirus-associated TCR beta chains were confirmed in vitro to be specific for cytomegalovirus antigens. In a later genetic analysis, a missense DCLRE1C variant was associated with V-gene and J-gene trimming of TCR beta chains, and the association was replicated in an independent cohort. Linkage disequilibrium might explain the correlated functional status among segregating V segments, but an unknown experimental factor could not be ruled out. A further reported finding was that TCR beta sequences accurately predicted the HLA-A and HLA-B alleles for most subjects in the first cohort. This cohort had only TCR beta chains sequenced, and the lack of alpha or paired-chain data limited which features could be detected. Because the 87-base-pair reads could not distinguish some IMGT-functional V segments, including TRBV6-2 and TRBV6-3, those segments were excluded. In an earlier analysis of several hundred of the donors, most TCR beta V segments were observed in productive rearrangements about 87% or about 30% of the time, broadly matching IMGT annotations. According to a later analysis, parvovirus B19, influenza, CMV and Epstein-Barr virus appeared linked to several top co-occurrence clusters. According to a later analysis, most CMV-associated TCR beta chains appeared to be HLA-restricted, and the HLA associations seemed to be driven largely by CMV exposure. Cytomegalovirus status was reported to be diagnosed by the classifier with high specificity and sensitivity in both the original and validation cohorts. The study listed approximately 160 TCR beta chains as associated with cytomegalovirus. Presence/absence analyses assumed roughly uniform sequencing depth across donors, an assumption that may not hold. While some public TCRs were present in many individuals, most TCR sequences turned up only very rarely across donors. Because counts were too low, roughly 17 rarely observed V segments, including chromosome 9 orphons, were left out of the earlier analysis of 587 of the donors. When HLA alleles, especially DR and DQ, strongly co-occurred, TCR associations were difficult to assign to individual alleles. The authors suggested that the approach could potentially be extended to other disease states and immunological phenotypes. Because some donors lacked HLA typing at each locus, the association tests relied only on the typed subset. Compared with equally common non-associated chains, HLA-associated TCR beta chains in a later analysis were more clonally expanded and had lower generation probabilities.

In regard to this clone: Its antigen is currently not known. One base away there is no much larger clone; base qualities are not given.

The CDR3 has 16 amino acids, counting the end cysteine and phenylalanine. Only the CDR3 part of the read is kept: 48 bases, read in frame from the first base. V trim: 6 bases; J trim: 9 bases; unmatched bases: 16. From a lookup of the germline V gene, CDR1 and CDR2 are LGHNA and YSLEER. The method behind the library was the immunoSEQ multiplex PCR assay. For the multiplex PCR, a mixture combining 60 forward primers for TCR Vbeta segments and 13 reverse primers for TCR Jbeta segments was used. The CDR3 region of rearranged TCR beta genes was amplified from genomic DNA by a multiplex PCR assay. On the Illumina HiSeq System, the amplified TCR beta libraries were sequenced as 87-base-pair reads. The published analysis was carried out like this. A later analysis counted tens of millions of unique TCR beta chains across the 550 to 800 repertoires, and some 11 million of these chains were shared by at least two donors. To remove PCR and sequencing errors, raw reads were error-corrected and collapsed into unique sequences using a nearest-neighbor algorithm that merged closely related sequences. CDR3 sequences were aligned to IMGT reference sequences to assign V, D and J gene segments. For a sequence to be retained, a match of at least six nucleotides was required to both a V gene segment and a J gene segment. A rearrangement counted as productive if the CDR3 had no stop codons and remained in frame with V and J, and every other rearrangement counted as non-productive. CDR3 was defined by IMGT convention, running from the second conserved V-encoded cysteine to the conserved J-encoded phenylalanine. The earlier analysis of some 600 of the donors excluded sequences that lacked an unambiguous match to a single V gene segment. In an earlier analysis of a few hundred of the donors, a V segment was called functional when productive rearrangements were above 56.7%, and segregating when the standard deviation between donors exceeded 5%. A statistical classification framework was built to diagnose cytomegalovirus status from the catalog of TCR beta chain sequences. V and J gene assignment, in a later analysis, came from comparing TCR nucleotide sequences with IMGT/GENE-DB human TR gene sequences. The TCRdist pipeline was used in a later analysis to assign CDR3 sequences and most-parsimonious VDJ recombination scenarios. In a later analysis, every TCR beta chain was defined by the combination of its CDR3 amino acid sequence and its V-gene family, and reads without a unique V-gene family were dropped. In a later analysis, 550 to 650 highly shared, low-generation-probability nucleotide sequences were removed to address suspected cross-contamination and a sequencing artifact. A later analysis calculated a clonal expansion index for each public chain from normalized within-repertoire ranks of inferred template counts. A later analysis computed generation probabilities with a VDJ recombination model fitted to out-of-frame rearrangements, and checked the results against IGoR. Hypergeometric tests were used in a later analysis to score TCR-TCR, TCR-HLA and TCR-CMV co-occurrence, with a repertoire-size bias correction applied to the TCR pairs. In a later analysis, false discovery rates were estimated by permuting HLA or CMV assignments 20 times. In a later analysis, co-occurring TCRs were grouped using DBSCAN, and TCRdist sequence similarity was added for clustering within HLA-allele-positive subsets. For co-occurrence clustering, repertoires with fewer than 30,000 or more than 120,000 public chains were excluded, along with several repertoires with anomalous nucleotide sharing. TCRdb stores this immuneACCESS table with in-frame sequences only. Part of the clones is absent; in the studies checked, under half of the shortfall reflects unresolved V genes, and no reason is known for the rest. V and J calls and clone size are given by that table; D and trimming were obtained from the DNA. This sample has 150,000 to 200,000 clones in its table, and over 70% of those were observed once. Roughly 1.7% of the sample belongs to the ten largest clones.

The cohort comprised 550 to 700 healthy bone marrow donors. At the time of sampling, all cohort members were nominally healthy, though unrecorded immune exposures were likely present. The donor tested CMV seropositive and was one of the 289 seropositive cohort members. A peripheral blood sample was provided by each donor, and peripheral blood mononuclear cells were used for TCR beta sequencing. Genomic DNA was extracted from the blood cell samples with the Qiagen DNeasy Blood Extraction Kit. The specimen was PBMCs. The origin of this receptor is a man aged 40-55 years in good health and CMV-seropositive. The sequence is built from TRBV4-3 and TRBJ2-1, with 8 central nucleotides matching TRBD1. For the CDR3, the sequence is CASSSKVRGTGGEQFF. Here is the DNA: TGCGCCAGCAGTTCCAAGGTCCGTGGGACAGGCGGTGAGCAGTTCTTC.